This entry lists 30 T cell receptor beta chains sequenced from one sample in a study of beta chain features in type 1 diabetes. Their antigens remain unidentified. Study-level findings and limits: Moderate yet significant TCRB CDR3 shortening was seen in Type 1 diabetes patients in all four CD4+ subsets.

cDNA synthesis used the whole RNA isolate, giving expressed TCRB sequences. Data came from immunoSEQ multiplex PCR; TCRdb stores just in-frame clones and leaves some out. There are almost 350,000 clones in the sample; over 7% occur only once, and 0.95% to 1.1% lies in the top ten. Sequencing was performed on central memory CD4+ T cells from blood. These receptor sequences come from a man aged 25-40 years with type 1 diabetes.

The CDR3 loop is CASSTGGKASYEQYF. The CDR3 DNA reads TGTGCCAGCAGCACAGGGGGTAAAGCTTCCTACGAGCAGTACTTC. The chain uses TRBV27 and TRBJ2-7, with 8 positions matching TRBD1. This CDR3 comprises 15 residues. Germline lookup yields CDR1 MNHEY and CDR2 SMNVEV (reference sequence). The V gene end was trimmed by 6 bases and the J gene end by 1 base; junction bases not matched to a gene: 8.

This clone was observed a few times. This chain joins TRBV7-2 and TRBJ2-7; D is ambiguous. This CDR3 contains 13 residues. Germline CDR1 and CDR2: SGHTA and FQGNSA. V was clipped by 5 bases and J by 5 bases, with 13 bases between them. The CDR3 DNA reads as TGTGCCAGCAGCGTCCACTCCCATGACGAGCAGTACTTC. It is translated as CASSVHSHDEQYF.

The sample holds a few counts of this clone. The chain links TRBV7-2 to TRBJ2-2, with 9 bases aligning to TRBD1. Germline V gene lookup returns CDR1 SGHTA and CDR2 FQGNSA. J lost 4 bases, V lost 5 bases, and 8 bases had no gene match. The CDR3 spans 16 residues. CDR3 DNA: TGTGCCAGCAGCACCCCTCGACAGGGGGGCACCGGGGAGCTGTTTTTT. This gives the protein CASSTPRQGGTGELFF.

V and J are TRBV6-5 and TRBJ1-1; unclear D gene. Trimming pared 6 bases from V and 0 bases from J, leaving 11 bases between. The CDR3 has 14 residues. Germline CDR1 MNHEY, CDR2 SVGAGI. This chain's CDR3 is CASRPQLMNTEAFF. CDR3 DNA sequence: TGTGCCAGCAGACCCCAGCTCATGAACACTGAAGCTTTCTTT.

This clone was seen at least ten times. The chain joins TRBV6-4 to TRBJ2-3; the D is unclear. The CDR3 is made up of 13 amino acids. Trimming cost V 1 base and J 0 bases, with 2 bases left between them. The V gene's germline CDR1 is MRHNA and CDR2 SNTAGT. CDR3 protein: CASSDLSTDTQYF. The CDR3 region has the DNA TGTGCCAGCAGTGACTTAAGCACAGATACGCAGTATTTT.

The CDR3 DNA sequence: TGTGCCAGCAGCTTAGCTCCGGGGTTGAACACTGAAGCTTTCTTT. Translating gives CASSLAPGLNTEAFF. The chain combines TRBV7-2 with TRBJ1-1; D ambiguous. Germline CDR1 reads SGHTA; CDR2 reads FQGNSA. The CDR3 consists of 15 residues. Trimming took off 0 bases at V and 0 bases at J, with 8 bases between the two ends.

In this sample, this clone turned up many times. The chain uses TRBV5-1 and TRBJ2-1; D unclear. CDR1 SGHRS and CDR2 YFSETQ come from the germline V gene. Trimming pared 0 bases from V and 6 bases from J, leaving 7 bases between. The CDR3 is 13 residues long. DNA of the CDR3: TGCGCCAGCAGCTTGGGGATAGGCAATGAGCAGTTCTTC. It codes for CASSLGIGNEQFF.

The V gene is TRBV5-6, the J gene TRBJ2-2; no reliable D call. Trimming stripped 4 bases from V and 5 bases from J, with 9 bases between. CDR3 length: 13 amino acids. CDR1 is SGHDT and CDR2 is YYEEEE in the germline V gene. The CDR3 DNA sequence: TGTGCCAGCAGCCTCCTCTCTACCGGGGAGCTGTTTTTT. It codes for CASSLLSTGELFF.

CDR3 bases: TGTGCCAGCAGCGCAGGACAGAACACTGAAGCTTTCTTT. Translating it yields CASSAGQNTEAFF. The V gene is TRBV5-4, the J gene TRBJ1-1; a weak D match, TRBD1 (5 bases). V lost 4 bases to trimming and J lost 1 base, with 8 bases between them. The germline V gene has CDR1 SGHNT and CDR2 YYREEE (reference sequence). The CDR3 is 13 amino acids.

Details on this clone: An end of the junction differs from the germline gene, which may be a read error. The chain recombines TRBV5-1 with TRBJ1-6; a weak D match, TRBD1 (5 bases). The CDR3 length is 19 residues. Germline V gene data show CDR1 as SGHRS and CDR2 as YFSETQ. In DNA, the CDR3 is TGCGCCAGCAGCCGGGGAGACAGCCATCTATTCTCCTATGATTCACCCCTCCACTTT. Encoded protein: CASSRGDSHLFSYDSPLHF.

This clone was seen only a few times. The chain has TRBV7-9 and TRBJ1-6; D remains unclear. CDR3 length: 15 amino acids. The V end was cut by 0 bases, the J end by 7 bases, with 10 bases between. CDR1 SEHNR and CDR2 FQNEAQ come from the germline V gene (reference sequence). CDR3 in DNA: TGTGCCAGCAGCTTAGCGGATCTAGGGAATTCACCCCTCCACTTT. Amino acid sequence: CASSLADLGNSPLHF.

This clone was picked up a small number of times. The genes are TRBV5-6 and TRBJ2-3, with a tentative D call TRBD2 (6 bases). Germline CDR1 is SGHDT and CDR2 is YYEEEE. V dropped 6 bases and J dropped 0 bases, with 17 bases sitting between them. The CDR3 extends over 16 amino acids. CDR3 DNA: TGTGCCAGCACCCGTTCGCGGGGCACTAGCACAGATACGCAGTATTTT. The encoded protein is CASTRSRGTSTDTQYF.

The chain carries TRBV6-1 and TRBJ1-2; maybe TRBD1 (6 bases). The CDR3 spans 14 residues. Per the germline V gene, CDR1 is MNHNS and CDR2 is SASEGT. The germline V and J ends were trimmed by 6 bases and 0 bases, with 11 bases remaining between them. This chain's CDR3 is CASRNRAANYGYTF. The CDR3 DNA is TGTGCCAGCAGAAACAGGGCCGCTAACTATGGCTACACCTTC.

This clone has only a few counts. The chain carries TRBV5-1 and TRBJ2-3; D remains unclear. Looked up from germline, CDR1 is SGHRS and CDR2 is YFSETQ. This CDR3 region has 14 residues. V was pared by 3 bases and J by 2 bases, with 10 bases between. Here the CDR3 DNA reads TGCGCCAGCAGCTCTCTCCAGGACACAGATACGCAGTATTTT. Protein: CASSSLQDTDTQYF.

This chain connects TRBV7-2 to TRBJ2-5; the match to TRBD2 covers 14 bases. V lost 4 bases to trimming and J lost 5 bases; unmatched junction nucleotides: 9. Germline CDR1 reads SGHTA; CDR2 reads FQGNSA. CDR3 length: 17 residues. This chain's CDR3 is CASSWVGLAGGRETQYF. The DNA for the CDR3 is TGTGCCAGCAGCTGGGTTGGACTAGCGGGGGGCCGGGAGACCCAGTACTTC.

This clone was counted a few times. The V call is TRBV2, the J call TRBJ2-5; D may be TRBD1 or TRBD2 (5 bases each). The assigned J gene may be wrong: the sequence end matches TRBJ2-7 better. From germline, CDR1 is SNHLY and CDR2 FYNNEI. The CDR3 length is 14 residues. The CDR3 DNA is TGTGCCAGCATACGGGACCTCGACTCCTACGAGCAGTACTTC. Translating it yields CASIRDLDSYEQYF.

The chain combines TRBV19 with TRBJ1-6; no clear D. The CDR3 loop spans 14 amino acids. Germline V CDR1 and CDR2: LNHDA, SQIVND (reference sequence). V was clipped by 6 bases and J by 0 bases, with 6 bases between them. The CDR3 sequence: CASRDGSYNSPLHF. The CDR3 bases are TGTGCCAGTAGGGACGGCTCCTATAATTCACCCCTCCACTTT.

CDR3 DNA sequence: TGTGCCAGCAGCTTACTTGGGGGCCGGGGCACAGATACGCAGTATTTT. It codes for CASSLLGGRGTDTQYF. This chain uses TRBV13 with TRBJ2-3, with D possibly TRBD1 on 6 matching bases. CDR3 length: 16 residues. Trimming left V 2 bases short and J 1 base short, with 13 bases between. Germline CDR1 PRHDT, CDR2 FYEKMQ (reference sequence). Combining the CDR3 with reference TRBV13 and TRBJ2-3 gives the whole variable domain AAGVIQSPRHLIKEKRETATLKCYPIPRHDTVYWYQQGPGQDPQFLISFYEKMQSDKGSIPDRFSAQQFSDYHSELNMSSLELGDSALYFCASSLLGGRGTDTQYFGPGTRLTVL.

V gene TRBV5-6 combines with J gene TRBJ2-5; 7 bases match TRBD2. CDR1 SGHDT and CDR2 YYEEEE come from the germline V gene. This CDR3 has 15 amino acids. The V and J ends lost 4 bases and 2 bases, in that order; junction bases with no gene match: 8. CDR3 region: CASSPGQRGQETQYF. The CDR3 nucleotides are TGTGCCAGCAGCCCCGGCCAGCGGGGACAAGAGACCCAGTACTTC.

This clone has a handful of counts. With a much larger clone just one base away, this may be a read error. The chain carries TRBV9 and TRBJ1-3; D not resolved. V lost 0 bases to trimming and J lost 0 bases, with 4 bases between them. The CDR3 covers 14 residues. The V gene's germline CDR1 is SGDLS and CDR2 YYNGEE. CDR3 DNA sequence: TGTGCCAGCAGCGTAGACAGCTCTGGAAACACCATATATTTT. This codes for CASSVDSSGNTIYF.

This clone was seen at least ten times. The rearrangement uses TRBV28 and TRBJ1-2; D unclear. This CDR3 has 12 amino acids. Germline V CDR1 and CDR2: MDHEN, SYDVKM. V was shortened by 6 bases and J by 6 bases, with 11 bases between the two germline ends. CDR3 nucleotide sequence: TGTGCCAGCAGATCAAGAAGTCATGGCTACACCTTC. Amino acid sequence: CASRSRSHGYTF.

This clone came up a few times. This rearrangement joins TRBV5-1 to TRBJ2-7; tentative D call: TRBD2 (7 bases). The V end was cut by 3 bases, the J end by 0 bases, with 19 bases between. Germline V lookup: CDR1 SGHRS, CDR2 YFSETQ. This CDR3 region has 17 residues. In DNA form, the CDR3 reads TGCGCCAGCAGCTGGGGGACTACAGGGCGCAGCTCCTACGAGCAGTACTTC. Translated: CASSWGTTGRSSYEQYF.

V is TRBV2 and J is TRBJ2-2; D unclear. The V and J ends lost 7 bases and 8 bases respectively, with 11 bases between them. The CDR3 has 12 amino acids. Germline lookup yields CDR1 SNHLY and CDR2 FYNNEI. CDR3 region: CASKALWGELFF. The CDR3 nucleotides read TGTGCCAGCAAAGCCCTTTGGGGGGAGCTGTTTTTT.

There are a few counts of this clone. The J gene is TRBJ2-5, the V gene TRBV5-1; the D call may be TRBD1 or TRBD2 (6 bases each). The germline V gene encodes CDR1 SGHRS and CDR2 YFSETQ. CDR3 length: 16 amino acids. V was clipped by 4 bases and J by 5 bases, with 21 bases between them. The CDR3 bases are TGCGCCAGCAGCGGAGGGGGTGCGAGAGTCGAGGAGACCCAGTACTTC. Translation: CASSGGGARVEETQYF.

The V and J genes are TRBV7-9 and TRBJ2-2; D remains unclear. V was trimmed by 0 bases and J by 3 bases, leaving 17 bases between them. The germline V gene has CDR1 SEHNR and CDR2 FQNEAQ (reference sequence). The CDR3 has 18 residues. CDR3 sequence: CASSLAPTHPLYTGELFF. Written as DNA, the CDR3 is TGTGCCAGCAGCTTAGCCCCCACTCATCCCTTATACACCGGGGAGCTGTTTTTT.

The V and J genes are TRBV30 and TRBJ1-5; perhaps TRBD1 as D (6 bases). The V end lost 7 bases, the J end lost 5 bases, and 18 bases lay between the germline ends. Per germline, CDR1 GTSNPN and CDR2 SVGIG (reference sequence). The CDR3 runs to 14 residues. The CDR3: CASSEGGLDQPQHF. CDR3 bases: TGTGCCTCCTCAGAAGGGGGACTTGATCAGCCCCAGCATTTT.

This clone came up a few times. The V call is TRBV18, the J call TRBJ2-3, with TRBD1 matching over 8 bases. This CDR3 has 15 residues. After removal of 3 bases from V and 2 bases from J, the junction contained 4 bases not matched to a gene. Germline loops: CDR1 KGHSH, CDR2 LQKENI. CDR3 in DNA: TGTGCCAGCTCACCTGGGACAGGAATCACAGATACGCAGTATTTT. Encoded protein: CASSPGTGITDTQYF.

This clone has only a few counts. V gene TRBV6-5 combines with J gene TRBJ2-7; D possibly corresponds to TRBD2 (5 bases). Trimming pared 4 bases from V and 0 bases from J, leaving 16 bases between. Germline CDR1 and CDR2: MNHEY and SVGAGI. CDR3 length: 16 residues. The CDR3 protein is CASSFGIRGGSYEQYF. The CDR3 DNA is TGTGCCAGCAGTTTCGGGATTCGCGGTGGCTCCTACGAGCAGTACTTC.

The rearrangement joins TRBV30 to TRBJ1-1, with D perhaps matching TRBD1 (5 bases). Germline lookup yields CDR1 GTSNPN and CDR2 SVGIG (reference sequence). The CDR3 has 13 amino acids. V was clipped by 4 bases and J by 1 base, with 10 bases between them. CDR3: CAWNLQGNTEAFF. The CDR3 coding sequence is TGTGCCTGGAACCTCCAGGGGAACACTGAAGCTTTCTTT.

This clone was observed a handful of times. The chain uses TRBV28 and TRBJ1-1, with a weak D call TRBD1 (6 bases). The V and J ends lost 8 bases and 10 bases respectively, with 23 bases between them. This CDR3 spans 14 amino acids. Germline V gives CDR1 MDHEN, CDR2 SYDVKM. The CDR3 DNA reads as TGTGCCAGCCCCTCCAACGGGGGCGCGTGGGGAGCTTTCTTT. This encodes CASPSNGGAWGAFF.